One and the same sample provided the 28 T cell receptor beta chains below, sequenced in a study of cytomegalovirus exposure and HLA in healthy donors. This PCR relied on a set of 60 Vbeta primers and 13 Jbeta primers. Repertoires were generated with immunoSEQ multiplex PCR, while TCRdb's copy carries only in-frame clones and drops some. The data contain 200,000 or so clones, around four fifths of them seen just once; the ten biggest clones take up about 2.6%. The sample consisted of PBMCs. The source is a woman in her 50s in good health and CMV-seropositive.

The genes are TRBV18 and TRBJ2-1; a weak D match, TRBD2 (6 bases). The CDR3 has 15 amino acids. V was shortened by 1 base and J by 7 bases, with 14 bases between the two germline ends. The germline V gene encodes CDR1 KGHSH and CDR2 LQKENI. CDR3 amino acids: CASSPRSGMGNEQFF. The CDR3 DNA reads as TGTGCCAGCTCACCACGTAGCGGTATGGGAAATGAGCAGTTCTTC.

The chain carries TRBV19 and TRBJ2-2; D possibly corresponds to TRBD2 (6 bases). Germline V gene lookup returns CDR1 LNHDA and CDR2 SQIVND (reference sequence). The CDR3 is made up of 15 amino acids. Trimming took 6 bases from V and 6 from J, leaving 17 bases between them. CDR3 residues: CASSTGPGVAGELFF. The CDR3 DNA reads as TGTGCCAGTAGCACCGGGCCGGGGGTCGCCGGGGAGCTGTTTTTT.

CDR3 sequence: CASSSDPGQSYEQYF. The CDR3 region has the DNA TGTGCCAGCAGCTCGGACCCGGGACAGAGTTACGAGCAGTACTTC. This chain connects TRBV7-3 to TRBJ2-7, with 7 bases matching TRBD1. V was pared by 4 bases and J by 4 bases, with 10 bases of the junction left unmatched. Germline V gene data show CDR1 as SGHTA and CDR2 as FQGTGA. CDR3 size: 15 residues.

This clone was recorded only once. The CDR3 loop reads CASSLGGTSYEQYF. For the CDR3, the DNA is TGTGCCAGCAGCTTGGGCGGTACCTCCTACGAGCAGTACTTC. This chain connects TRBV5-5 to TRBJ2-7; D remains ambiguous. The germline V and J ends were trimmed by 0 bases and 0 bases, with 7 bases remaining between them. This CDR3 comprises 14 residues. From germline, CDR1 is SGHKS and CDR2 YYEKEE (reference sequence).

The V gene is TRBV27, the J gene TRBJ2-7, with a possible D match to TRBD1 (5 bases). V lost 6 bases and J 1 base, leaving 13 bases between the germline ends. This CDR3 spans 14 amino acids. The V gene's germline CDR1 is MNHEY and CDR2 SMNVEV (reference sequence). The CDR3 region is CASSLGRVSYEQYF. CDR3 coding DNA: TGTGCCAGCAGCTTAGGCAGGGTGTCCTACGAGCAGTACTTC.

V gene TRBV7-3 combines with J gene TRBJ2-7; D is perhaps TRBD2 (6 bases). The CDR3 runs 14 residues. V was clipped by 3 bases and J by 0 bases, with 9 bases between them. Germline CDR1 reads SGHTA; CDR2 reads FQGTGA. CDR3: CASSLGGASYEQYF. For the CDR3, the DNA is TGTGCCAGCAGCTTGGGCGGGGCCTCCTACGAGCAGTACTTC. Full variable domain (rest looked up from reference TRBV7-3 and TRBJ2-7): GAGVSQTPSNKVTEKGKYVELRCDPISGHTALYWYRQSLGQGPEFLIYFQGTGAADDSGLPNDRFFAVRPEGSVSTLKIQRTERGDSAVYLCASSLGGASYEQYFGPGTRLTVT.

The genes are TRBV7-3 and TRBJ2-5, with 10 positions matching TRBD2. Germline V gene data show CDR1 as SGHTA and CDR2 as FQGTGA. The ends lost 3 bases at V and 1 base at J; junction bases unmatched: 2. The CDR3 is made up of 15 amino acids. In nucleotides, the CDR3 is TGTGCCAGCAGCTTTAGCGGGGGGCCCCAAGAGACCCAGTACTTC. Protein sequence: CASSFSGGPQETQYF.

J is TRBJ2-7 and V is TRBV6-1, with 12 bases lining up with TRBD1. After removal of 5 bases from V and 2 bases from J, the junction contained 4 bases not matched to a gene. The CDR3 has 15 amino acids. Germline CDR1 is MNHNS and CDR2 is SASEGT. CDR3 coding DNA: TGTGCCAGCAGTCGTGGGACAGGGGGCCCCTACGAGCAGTACTTC. Translating gives CASSRGTGGPYEQYF.

The chain couples TRBV7-2 to TRBJ1-6; the D is unclear. The germline V gene has CDR1 SGHTA and CDR2 FQGNSA. Deletions cut 3 bases from V and 7 bases from J, with 4 bases between. CDR3 length: 12 residues. This CDR3 is CASSFQNSPLHF. The CDR3 coding sequence is TGTGCCAGCAGCTTTCAGAATTCACCCCTCCACTTT.

The gene calls are TRBV19 and TRBJ2-2; 12 bases map to TRBD2. The V gene's germline CDR1 is LNHDA and CDR2 SQIVND (reference sequence). V lost 5 bases to trimming and J lost 2 bases; unmatched junction nucleotides: 6. The CDR3 covers 17 residues. The CDR3 reads CASSPTSGGSNTGELFF. CDR3 DNA sequence: TGTGCCAGTAGTCCAACTAGCGGGGGGTCTAACACCGGGGAGCTGTTTTTT.

The chain recombines TRBV7-2 with TRBJ2-5, with TRBD1 matching 7 bases. The CDR3 loop spans 14 amino acids. The V and J ends lost 5 bases and 3 bases, in that order; junction bases with no gene match: 6. Germline V gene data show CDR1 as SGHTA and CDR2 as FQGNSA. CDR3 DNA: TGTGCCAGCAGCCCCCAGACAGGGAAAGAGACCCAGTACTTC. Protein product: CASSPQTGKETQYF. Supplemented by reference TRBV7-2 and TRBJ2-5, the full variable domain reads GAGVSQSPSNKVTEKGKDVELRCDPISGHTALYWYRQSLGQGLEFLIYFQGNSAPDKSGLPSDRFSAERTGGSVSTLTIQRTQQEDSAVYLCASSPQTGKETQYFGPGTRLLVL.

For this clone: This same CDR3 is encoded by further DNA sequences in the sample. J is TRBJ1-5 and V is TRBV30; tentative D call: TRBD1 (6 bases). Trimming cost V 1 base and J 4 bases, with 8 bases left between them. Germline CDR1 GTSNPN, CDR2 SVGIG (reference sequence). The CDR3 covers 13 residues. CDR3 protein: CAWSGGQNQPQHF. CDR3 nucleotides: TGTGCCTGGAGTGGAGGACAGAATCAGCCCCAGCATTTT.

The V gene is TRBV28, the J gene TRBJ1-3; D is unclear. Germline CDR1 MDHEN, CDR2 SYDVKM. Trimming removed 7 bases at V and 0 bases at J, with 10 bases between. The CDR3 length is 14 residues. CDR3 DNA sequence: TGTGCCAGCACCCCTCCGAGCTCTGGAAACACCATATATTTT. As protein: CASTPPSSGNTIYF.

The chain recombines TRBV9 with TRBJ2-5; D remains unclear. Germline V lookup: CDR1 SGDLS, CDR2 YYNGEE. The CDR3 contains 13 residues. Between the trimmed V and J ends, which lost 0 bases and 2 bases, there was a span of 5 bases. The CDR3 protein is CASSVGVQETQYF. The CDR3 DNA follows: TGTGCCAGCAGCGTAGGAGTACAAGAGACCCAGTACTTC.

The rearrangement joins TRBV28 to TRBJ2-7; 12 bases map to TRBD1. V gave up 6 bases and J gave up 7 bases; unmatched junction bases: 10. The CDR3 has 15 amino acids. Germline CDR1 MDHEN, CDR2 SYDVKM. The CDR3 nucleotides are TGTGCCAGCAGCCAGCCGGGACAGGGGGCCGGGGAGCAGTACTTC. Residues: CASSQPGQGAGEQYF.

This clone has only a few counts. This chain joins TRBV4-1 and TRBJ2-4; D is ambiguous. Germline V gene lookup returns CDR1 MGHRA and CDR2 YSYEKL. This CDR3 comprises 16 residues. Deletions cut 1 base from V and 0 bases from J, with 10 bases between. Here the CDR3 reads CASSQGSRVAKNIQYF. The DNA of the CDR3 is TGCGCCAGCAGCCAAGGGTCACGGGTAGCCAAAAACATTCAGTACTTC.

The V call is TRBV7-9, the J call TRBJ1-2; D call uncertain. In germline, CDR1 is SEHNR, CDR2 FQNEAQ (reference sequence). There are 12 residues in the CDR3. V lost 3 bases and J lost 6, with 8 bases in between. CDR3 loop: CASSFEGDGYTF. DNA for the CDR3: TGTGCCAGCAGCTTCGAAGGAGATGGCTACACCTTC.

This clone came up once. The gene calls are TRBV5-6 and TRBJ1-1; 8 bases are a match to TRBD1. The CDR3 is 16 residues long. The V gene end was trimmed by 0 bases and the J gene end by 3 bases; junction bases not matched to a gene: 7. Germline CDR1 SGHDT, CDR2 YYEEEE. CDR3 nucleotides: TGTGCCAGCAGCTTGGTTGGCAGGGGGCGAGACACTGAAGCTTTCTTT. It specifies CASSLVGRGRDTEAFF.

V is TRBV6-1 and J is TRBJ2-5, with TRBD2 matching 10 bases. CDR1 MNHNS and CDR2 SASEGT come from the germline V gene. V gave up 4 bases and J gave up 1 base; unmatched junction bases: 9. This CDR3 has 17 residues. CDR3: CASSAQSGGDLQETQYF. CDR3 bases: TGTGCCAGCAGTGCCCAAAGCGGGGGGGACCTCCAAGAGACCCAGTACTTC.

In its sample, this clone was seen a few times. The chain carries TRBV4-1 and TRBJ1-1; a possible D gene is TRBD1 (6 bases). Germline CDR1 is MGHRA and CDR2 is YSYEKL. The CDR3 covers 13 residues. V was pared by 5 bases and J by 1 base, with 8 bases between. CDR3 nucleotide sequence: TGCGCCAGCAGCGGACAGCAGAACACTGAAGCTTTCTTT. This encodes CASSGQQNTEAFF.

The chain is built from TRBV10-3 and TRBJ1-2; TRBD1 agrees at 11 bases. Germline V gives CDR1 ENHRY, CDR2 SYGVKD. J gave up 4 bases and V 8 bases, and 3 bases lay outside the gene matches. The CDR3 length is 13 residues. The DNA for the CDR3 is TGTGCCATCCACGGGACAGGGGGCTATGGCTACACCTTC. It encodes CAIHGTGGYGYTF.

Here the CDR3 DNA reads TGTGCCAGCAGCTTAGAGCCGGTTTTTTTCTCAAGCACAGATACGCAGTATTTT. It translates to CASSLEPVFFSSTDTQYF. The rearrangement joins TRBV11-2 to TRBJ2-3; unclear D gene. The CDR3 has 18 amino acids. Trimming stripped 0 bases from V and 0 bases from J, with 16 bases between. Looked up from germline, CDR1 is SGHAT and CDR2 is FQNNGV.

The chain combines TRBV11-1 with TRBJ2-7; 8 bases agree with TRBD2. CDR3 size: 15 residues. Trimming removed 0 bases from V and 3 bases from J; junction bases left unmatched: 4. Germline-derived CDR1 and CDR2 are SGHAT and FQDESV (reference sequence). The CDR3 DNA sequence: TGTGCCAGCAGCTTAGCGGCGGGGGGTCTCTACGAGCAGTACTTC. Translating gives CASSLAAGGLYEQYF.

The CDR3 loop reads CASRDGARRVETQYF. The CDR3 bases are TGTGCCAGCAGGGATGGGGCACGGAGGGTGGAGACCCAGTACTTC. The V and J genes are TRBV6-5 and TRBJ2-5, with D possibly matching TRBD2 (6 bases). Germline V lookup: CDR1 MNHEY, CDR2 SVGAGI. The CDR3 totals 15 residues. Trimming pared 6 bases from V and 5 bases from J, leaving 19 bases between.

This clone was picked up one time. The chain employs TRBV6-1 and TRBJ2-6; no definite D call. The CDR3 has 14 residues. From germline, CDR1 is MNHNS and CDR2 SASEGT. Trimming removed 4 bases from V and 0 bases from J, with 4 bases in between. The CDR3 reads CASSAVSGANVLTF. The CDR3 DNA reads as TGTGCCAGCAGTGCGGTCTCTGGGGCCAACGTCCTGACTTTC.

This clone showed up just a few times. The junction shows a germline mismatch at one end, possibly a read error. The chain links TRBV6-1 to TRBJ1-3; TRBD1 is a possible D gene (6 bases). The CDR3 has 16 residues. Germline CDR1 and CDR2: MNHNS and SASEGT. CDR3 in amino acids: CASREGQKISGNTIYF. The CDR3, as DNA: TGTGCCAGCAGGGAAGGACAGAAAATCTCTGGAAACACCATATATTTT.

This rearrangement joins TRBV4-2 to TRBJ2-1, with D possibly being TRBD1 (5 bases). The CDR3 contains 14 residues. The germline V gene encodes CDR1 LGHNA and CDR2 YNFKEQ. V was clipped by 0 bases and J by 7 bases, with 10 bases between them. The CDR3 region is CASSQDRARNEQFF. DNA of the CDR3: TGTGCCAGCAGCCAAGACAGGGCTAGGAATGAGCAGTTCTTC.

J is TRBJ1-3 and V is TRBV21-1. TRBV21-1 constitutes a pseudogene. This CDR3 contains 15 residues. The CDR3 spells CASNPLESSGNTIYF. The CDR3 nucleotides are TGTGCCAGCAACCCCCTGGAGAGCTCTGGAAACACCATATATTTT.